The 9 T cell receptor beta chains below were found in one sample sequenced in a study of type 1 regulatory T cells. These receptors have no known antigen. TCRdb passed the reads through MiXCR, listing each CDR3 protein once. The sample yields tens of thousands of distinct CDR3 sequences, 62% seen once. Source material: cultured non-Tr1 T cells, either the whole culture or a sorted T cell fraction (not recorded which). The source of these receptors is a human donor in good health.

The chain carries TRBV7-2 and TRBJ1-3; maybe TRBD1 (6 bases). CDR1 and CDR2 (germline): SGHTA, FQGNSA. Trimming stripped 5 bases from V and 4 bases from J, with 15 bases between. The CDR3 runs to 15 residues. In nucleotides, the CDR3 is TGTGCCAGCAGCCAACAGGGATGGGAGGGAAACACCATATATTTT. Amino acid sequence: CASSQQGWEGNTIYF.

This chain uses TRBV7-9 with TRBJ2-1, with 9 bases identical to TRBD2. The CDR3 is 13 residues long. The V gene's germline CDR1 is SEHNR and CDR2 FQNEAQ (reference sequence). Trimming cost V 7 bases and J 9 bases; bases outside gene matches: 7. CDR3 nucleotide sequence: TGTGCCAGCATCGGGCTAGCGGGATCTGAGCAGTTCTTC. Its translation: CASIGLAGSEQFF.

The CDR3 sequence: CASSQRAPLAGDSFGEQFF. The CDR3 nucleotides are TGCGCCAGCAGCCAAAGGGCCCCACTAGCGGGAGATTCCTTCGGTGAGCAGTTCTTC. The gene calls are TRBV4-3 and TRBJ2-1; 11 bases are shared with TRBD2. CDR1 and CDR2 from the germline V gene are LGHNA and YSLEER. CDR3 size: 19 residues. With V trimmed by 2 bases and J by 9 bases, 18 bases remained unmatched.

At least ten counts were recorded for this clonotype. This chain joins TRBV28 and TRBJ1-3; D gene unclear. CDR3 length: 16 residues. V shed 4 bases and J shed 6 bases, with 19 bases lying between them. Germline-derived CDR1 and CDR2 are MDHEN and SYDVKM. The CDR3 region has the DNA TGTGCCAGCAGTTGGGCCTCGGGAATCACCCAAAACACCATATATTTT. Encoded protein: CASSWASGITQNTIYF.

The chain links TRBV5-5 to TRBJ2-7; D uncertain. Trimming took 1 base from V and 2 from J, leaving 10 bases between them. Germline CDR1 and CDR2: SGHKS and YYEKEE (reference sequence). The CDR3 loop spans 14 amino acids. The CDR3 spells CASSLLVMAYEQYF. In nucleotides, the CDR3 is TGTGCCAGCAGCTTGCTGGTGATGGCCTACGAGCAGTACTTC.

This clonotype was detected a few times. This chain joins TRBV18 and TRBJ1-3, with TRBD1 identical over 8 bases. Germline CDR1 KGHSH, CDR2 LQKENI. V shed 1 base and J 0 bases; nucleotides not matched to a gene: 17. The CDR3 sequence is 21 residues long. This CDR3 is CASSPLKTGGDFPASGNTIYF. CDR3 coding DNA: TGTGCCAGCTCACCACTCAAAACAGGGGGTGACTTTCCCGCCTCTGGAAACACCATATATTTT. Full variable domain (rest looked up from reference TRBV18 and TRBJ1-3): NAGVMQNPRHLVRRRGQEARLRCSPMKGHSHVYWYRQLPEEGLKFMVYLQKENIIDESGMPKERFSAEFPKEGPSILRIQQVVRGDSAAYFCASSPLKTGGDFPASGNTIYFGEGSWLTVV.

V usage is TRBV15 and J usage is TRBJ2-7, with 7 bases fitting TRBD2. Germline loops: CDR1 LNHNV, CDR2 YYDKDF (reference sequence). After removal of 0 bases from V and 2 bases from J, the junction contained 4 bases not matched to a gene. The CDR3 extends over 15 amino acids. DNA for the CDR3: TGTGCCACCAGCAGAGATCAGGGAGGGCCCTACGAGCAGTACTTC. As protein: CATSRDQGGPYEQYF.

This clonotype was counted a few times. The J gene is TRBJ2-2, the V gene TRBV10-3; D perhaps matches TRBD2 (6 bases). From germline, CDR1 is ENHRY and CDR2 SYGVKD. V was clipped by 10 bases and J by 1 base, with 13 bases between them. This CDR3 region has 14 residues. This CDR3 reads CATTGAGNTGELFF. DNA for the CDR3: TGTGCCACCACCGGAGCGGGGAACACCGGGGAGCTGTTTTTT.

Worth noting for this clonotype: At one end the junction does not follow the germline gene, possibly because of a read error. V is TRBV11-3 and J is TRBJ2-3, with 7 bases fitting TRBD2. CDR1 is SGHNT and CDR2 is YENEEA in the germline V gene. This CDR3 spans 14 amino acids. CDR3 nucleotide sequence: TGTGCCAGGAGCTCCCGTCTGACTAGCCCTACGCAGTATTTT. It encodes CARSSRLTSPTQYF. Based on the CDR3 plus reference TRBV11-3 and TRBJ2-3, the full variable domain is EAGVVQSPRYKIIEKKQPVAFWCNPISGHNTLYWYLQNLGQGPELLIRYENEEAVDDSQLPKDRFSAERLKGVDSTLKIQPAELGDSAVYLCARSSRLTSPTQYFGPGTRLTVL.